This T cell receptor (beta chain) was recovered during a study of human T cells and chemical hapten exposure. Study-wide context: Throughout the approximately 25-week study, diphenylcyclopropenone was applied weekly to the patients' scalps.

CDR3 length: 15 amino acids. V dropped 0 bases and J dropped 1 base, with 4 bases sitting between them. Germline CDR1 reads MNHEY; CDR2 reads SVGEGT. This clonotype was seen at least ten times. What it binds is not known. Unique molecular identifiers were attached to individual cDNA molecules during library preparation. One entry per CDR3 protein results from TCRdb running MiXCR on the RACE reads. This table has 60,000 or so distinct CDR3 sequences, 9.5% to 10% appearing once. Time point specified: pre-sensitization, week 0. Treatment noted: therapeutic diphenylcyclopropenone sensitization with weekly scalp DPC. Study-level findings and limits: The study found that PT1 expanded TCR counts correlated positively with patch test score.

This chain links TRBV6-2 or TRBV6-3 with TRBJ2-6; D unclear. This TCR was sampled from a man in his forties or fifties with alopecia areata. Some clones in this sample may be carry-over from other donors' samples. The starting material was whole blood, obtained in connection with sensitization to the hapten diphenylcyclopropenone (DPC). This chain's CDR3 is CASSYSASGANVLTF. CDR3 DNA: TGTGCCAGCAGTTACTCTGCATCTGGGGCCAACGTCCTGACTTTC.